The rows below give T cell receptor beta chains drawn from one sample of a study of Graves' ophthalmopathy and Graves' hyperthyroidism. TCRdb reprocessed the multiplex PCR reads via MiXCR and lists one record per CDR3 protein. The repertoire holds about 210,000 distinct CDR3 sequences, with approximately 29% as singletons. Sequencing was carried out using peripheral blood. Receptor source: a man between 50 and 59 years old with Graves' ophthalmopathy. CDR3s include the opening cysteine and the closing phenylalanine or tryptophan. D genes are given only for firm matches. Clone sizes are given selectively: once, few, many, or a class where the clone is expanded.

J gene | CDR3 length | V gene | D gene | clone size | CDR3 protein | CDR3 DNA
TRBJ2-7 | 13 | TRBV19 | NA | many | CASSIGESYEQYF | TGTGCCAGTAGTATTGGGGAATCCTACGAGCAGTACTTC
TRBJ1-3 | 17 | TRBV7-8 | TRBD1 | many | CASSLGPQGGSGNTIYF | TGTGCCAGCAGCTTAGGGCCACAGGGGGGTTCTGGAAACACCATATATTTT
TRBJ1-5 | 14 | TRBV6-1 | TRBD1 | NA | CASRPGQGAQPQHF | TGTGCCAGCAGACCCGGACAGGGTGCTCAGCCCCAGCATTTT
TRBJ1-6 | 15 | TRBV2 | TRBD1 | NA | CASSGQGRYNSPLHF | TGTGCCAGCAGTGGACAGGGACGTTATAATTCACCCCTCCACTTT
TRBJ2-5 | 15 | TRBV11-2 | TRBD1 | NA | CASSHSPGTAETQYF | TGTGCCAGCAGCCACAGCCCCGGGACAGCAGAGACCCAGTACTTC
TRBJ2-7 | 17 | TRBV4-1 | TRBD2 | NA | CASSQDGTSGSSYEQYF | TGCGCCAGCAGCCAAGATGGGACTAGCGGGAGCTCCTACGAGCAGTACTTC
TRBJ2-4 | 14 | TRBV5-6 | NA | many | CASSKTGSKNIQYF | TGTGCCAGCAGCAAAACAGGGTCCAAAAACATTCAGTACTTC
TRBJ2-5 | 14 | TRBV20-1 | TRBD2 | NA | CSARTSGRRETQYF | TGCAGTGCTAGAACTAGCGGGAGGCGGGAGACCCAGTACTTC
TRBJ1-6 | 13 | TRBV29-1 | NA | many | CSVEVGGDSPLHF | TGCAGCGTTGAAGTGGGGGGGGATTCACCCCTCCACTTT
TRBJ2-2 | 14 | TRBV10-3 | TRBD1 | NA | CAISATGDTGELFF | TGTGCCATCAGCGCGACAGGGGACACCGGGGAGCTGTTTTTT
TRBJ2-7 | 14 | TRBV6-1 | NA | few | CASSVGGGTYEQQF | NA